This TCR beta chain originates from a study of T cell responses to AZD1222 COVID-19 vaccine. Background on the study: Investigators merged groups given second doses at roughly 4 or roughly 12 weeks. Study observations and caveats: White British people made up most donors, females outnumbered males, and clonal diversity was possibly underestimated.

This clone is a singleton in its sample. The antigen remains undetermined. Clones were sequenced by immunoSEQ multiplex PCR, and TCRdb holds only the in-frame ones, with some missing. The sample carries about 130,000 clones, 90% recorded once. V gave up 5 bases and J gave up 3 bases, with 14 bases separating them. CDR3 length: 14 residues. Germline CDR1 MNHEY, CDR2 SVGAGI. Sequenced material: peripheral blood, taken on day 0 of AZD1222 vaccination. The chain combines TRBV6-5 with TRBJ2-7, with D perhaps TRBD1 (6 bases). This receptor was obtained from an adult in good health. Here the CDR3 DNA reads TGTGCCAGCAGTAACCCGGGACAAAACTACGAGCAGTACTTC. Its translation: CASSNPGQNYEQYF.